This TCR beta chain originates from a study of T-cell reconstitution after alpha-beta-depleted transplantation in children. Unique molecular identifiers featured in how the TCRbeta library was prepared. TCRdb passed the PCR reads through MiXCR, listing each CDR3 protein once. The table records hundreds of thousands of distinct CDR3 sequences, about 10% of them present only once. This CDR3 is built from 16 residues. Germline CDR1 and CDR2: SGHDT and YYEEEE. V shed 4 bases, J shed 5 bases, and the junction held 9 bases outside the gene matches. The gene calls are TRBV5-6 and TRBJ2-1, with TRBD1 matching 10 bases. This TCR came from a human donor who donated a stem cell graft to a child with acute myeloid leukemia. The source was PBMCs from the stem cell graft donor, collected from the stem cell graft. The CDR3 here is CASSRIGTGVNNEQFF. For the CDR3, the DNA is TGTGCCAGCAGCCGCATCGGGACAGGGGTTAACAATGAGCAGTTCTTC.